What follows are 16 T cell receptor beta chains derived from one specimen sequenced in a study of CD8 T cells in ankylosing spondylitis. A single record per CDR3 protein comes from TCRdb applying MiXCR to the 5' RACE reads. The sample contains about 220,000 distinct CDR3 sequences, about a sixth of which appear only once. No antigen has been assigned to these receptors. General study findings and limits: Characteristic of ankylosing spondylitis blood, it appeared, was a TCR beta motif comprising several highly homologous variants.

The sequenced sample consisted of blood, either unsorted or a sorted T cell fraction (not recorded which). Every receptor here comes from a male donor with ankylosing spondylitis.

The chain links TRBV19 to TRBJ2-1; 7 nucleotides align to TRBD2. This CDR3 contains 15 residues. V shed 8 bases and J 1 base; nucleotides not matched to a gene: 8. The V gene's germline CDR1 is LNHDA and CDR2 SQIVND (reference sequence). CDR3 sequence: CASEGGRSSYNEQFF. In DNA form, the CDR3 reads TGTGCCAGTGAGGGAGGGCGGTCTTCCTACAATGAGCAGTTCTTC.

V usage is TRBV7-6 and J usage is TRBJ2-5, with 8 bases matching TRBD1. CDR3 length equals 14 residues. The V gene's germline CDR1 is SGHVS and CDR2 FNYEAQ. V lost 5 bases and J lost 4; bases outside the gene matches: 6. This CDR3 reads CASSDRGLSETQYF. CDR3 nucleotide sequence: TGTGCCAGCAGCGACAGGGGATTGTCAGAGACCCAGTACTTC.

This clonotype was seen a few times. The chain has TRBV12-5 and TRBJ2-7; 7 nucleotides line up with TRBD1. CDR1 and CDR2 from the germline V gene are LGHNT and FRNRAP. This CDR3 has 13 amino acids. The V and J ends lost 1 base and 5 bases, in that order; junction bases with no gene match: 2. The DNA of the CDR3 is TGTGCTAGTGGTTTGGACAGGGGCCACGAGCAGTACTTC. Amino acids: CASGLDRGHEQYF.

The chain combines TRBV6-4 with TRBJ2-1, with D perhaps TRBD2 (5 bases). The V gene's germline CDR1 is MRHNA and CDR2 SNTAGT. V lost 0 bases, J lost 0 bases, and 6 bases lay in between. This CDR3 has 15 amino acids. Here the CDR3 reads CASSDSAGSYNEQFF. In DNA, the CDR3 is TGTGCCAGCAGTGACTCGGCGGGCTCCTACAATGAGCAGTTCTTC.

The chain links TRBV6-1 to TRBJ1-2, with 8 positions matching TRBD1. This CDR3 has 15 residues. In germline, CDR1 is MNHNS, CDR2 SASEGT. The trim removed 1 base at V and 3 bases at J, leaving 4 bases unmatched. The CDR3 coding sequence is TGTGCCAGCAGTGAAGAAGGGACAGGTTACTATGGCTACACCTTC. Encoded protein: CASSEEGTGYYGYTF.

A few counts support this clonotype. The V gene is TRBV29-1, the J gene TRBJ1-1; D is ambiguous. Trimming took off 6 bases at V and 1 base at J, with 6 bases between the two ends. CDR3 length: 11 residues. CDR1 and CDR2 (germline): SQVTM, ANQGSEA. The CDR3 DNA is TGCAGCGTCCGGGAGAACACTGAAGCTTTCTTT. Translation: CSVRENTEAFF.

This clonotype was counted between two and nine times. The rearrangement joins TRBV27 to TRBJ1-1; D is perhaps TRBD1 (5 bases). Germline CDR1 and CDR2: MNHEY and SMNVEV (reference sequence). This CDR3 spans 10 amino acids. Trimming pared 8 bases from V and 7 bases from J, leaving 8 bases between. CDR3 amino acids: CASVGVEAFF. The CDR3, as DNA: TGTGCCAGCGTGGGGGTTGAAGCTTTCTTT.

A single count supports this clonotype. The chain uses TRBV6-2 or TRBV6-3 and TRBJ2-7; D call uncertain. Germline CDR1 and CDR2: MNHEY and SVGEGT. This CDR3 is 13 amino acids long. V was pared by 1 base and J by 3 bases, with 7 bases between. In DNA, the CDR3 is TGTGCCAGCAGTTACTTGGTCAACTACGAGCAGTACTTC. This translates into CASSYLVNYEQYF.

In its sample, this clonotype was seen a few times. DNA for the CDR3: TGTGCCAGCAGCTTGGGACTAGCGGACGACAATGAGCAGTTCTTC. Encoded protein: CASSLGLADDNEQFF. The chain has TRBV6-1 and TRBJ2-1; 11 bases are a match to TRBD2. The CDR3 totals 15 residues. From germline, CDR1 is MNHNS and CDR2 SASEGT. With V trimmed by 6 bases and J by 5 bases, 6 bases remained unmatched.

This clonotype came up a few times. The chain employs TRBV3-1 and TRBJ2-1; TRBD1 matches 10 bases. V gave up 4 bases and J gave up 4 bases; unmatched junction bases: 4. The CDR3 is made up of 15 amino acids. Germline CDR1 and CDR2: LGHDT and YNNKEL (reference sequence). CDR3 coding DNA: TGTGCCAGCAGCCGCGACAGGGGGCCATACAATGAGCAGTTCTTC. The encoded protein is CASSRDRGPYNEQFF.

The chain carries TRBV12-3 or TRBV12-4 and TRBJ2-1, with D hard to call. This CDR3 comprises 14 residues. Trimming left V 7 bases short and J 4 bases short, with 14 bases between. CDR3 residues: CASTNSLKYNEQFF. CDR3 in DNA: TGTGCCAGCACCAATTCCCTCAAATACAATGAGCAGTTCTTC.

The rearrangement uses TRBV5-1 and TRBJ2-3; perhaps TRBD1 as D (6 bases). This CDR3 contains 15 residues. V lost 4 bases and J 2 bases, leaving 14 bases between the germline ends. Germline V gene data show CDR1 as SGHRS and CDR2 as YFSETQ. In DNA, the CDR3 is TGCGCCAGCAGCCTTAGGGGGAGAACCACAGATACGCAGTATTTT. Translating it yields CASSLRGRTTDTQYF.

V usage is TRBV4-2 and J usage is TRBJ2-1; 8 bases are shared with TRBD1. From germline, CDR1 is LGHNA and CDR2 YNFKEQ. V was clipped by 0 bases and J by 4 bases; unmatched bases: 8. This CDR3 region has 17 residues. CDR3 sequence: CASSQDRTGGSYNEQFF. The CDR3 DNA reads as TGTGCCAGCAGCCAAGATCGTACAGGGGGATCATACAATGAGCAGTTCTTC.

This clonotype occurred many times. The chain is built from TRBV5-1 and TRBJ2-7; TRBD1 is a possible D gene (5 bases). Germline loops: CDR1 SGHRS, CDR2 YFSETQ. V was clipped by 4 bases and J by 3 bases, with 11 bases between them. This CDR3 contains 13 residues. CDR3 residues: CASSPPDSYEQYF. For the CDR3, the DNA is TGCGCCAGCAGCCCCCCCGACAGCTACGAGCAGTACTTC.

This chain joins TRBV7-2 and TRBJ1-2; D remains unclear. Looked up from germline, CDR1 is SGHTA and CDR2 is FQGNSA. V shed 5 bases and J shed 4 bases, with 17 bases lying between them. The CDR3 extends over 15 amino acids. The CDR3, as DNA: TGTGCCAGCAGCCGCCGTGAGGGCTCGGGCTATGGCTACACCTTC. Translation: CASSRREGSGYGYTF.

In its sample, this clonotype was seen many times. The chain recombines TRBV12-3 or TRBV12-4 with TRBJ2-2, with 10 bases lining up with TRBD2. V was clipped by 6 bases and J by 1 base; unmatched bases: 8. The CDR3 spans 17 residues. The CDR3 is CASRPSGRVENTGELFF. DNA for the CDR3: TGTGCCAGCAGACCAAGCGGGAGGGTAGAGAACACCGGGGAGCTGTTTTTT.